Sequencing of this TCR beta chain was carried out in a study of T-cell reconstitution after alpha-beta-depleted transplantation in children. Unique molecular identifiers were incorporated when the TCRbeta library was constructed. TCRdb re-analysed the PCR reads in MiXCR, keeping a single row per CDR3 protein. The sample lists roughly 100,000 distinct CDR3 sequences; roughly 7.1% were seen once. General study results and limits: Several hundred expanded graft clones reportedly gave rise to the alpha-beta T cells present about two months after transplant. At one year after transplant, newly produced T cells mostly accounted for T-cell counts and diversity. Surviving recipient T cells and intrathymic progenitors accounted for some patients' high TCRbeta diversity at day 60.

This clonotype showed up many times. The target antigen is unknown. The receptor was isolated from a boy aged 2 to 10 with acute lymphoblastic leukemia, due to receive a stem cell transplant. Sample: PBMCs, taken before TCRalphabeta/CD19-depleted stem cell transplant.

The CDR3 reads CASSLWGQHTEAFF. As DNA, the CDR3 is TGCGCCAGCAGCTTGTGGGGGCAGCACACTGAAGCTTTCTTT. The chain is built from TRBV5-1 and TRBJ1-1; D might be TRBD1 (6 bases). CDR3 length: 14 amino acids. Trimming removed 1 base from V and 3 bases from J, with 10 bases in between. The germline gives CDR1 SGHRS, CDR2 YFSETQ.